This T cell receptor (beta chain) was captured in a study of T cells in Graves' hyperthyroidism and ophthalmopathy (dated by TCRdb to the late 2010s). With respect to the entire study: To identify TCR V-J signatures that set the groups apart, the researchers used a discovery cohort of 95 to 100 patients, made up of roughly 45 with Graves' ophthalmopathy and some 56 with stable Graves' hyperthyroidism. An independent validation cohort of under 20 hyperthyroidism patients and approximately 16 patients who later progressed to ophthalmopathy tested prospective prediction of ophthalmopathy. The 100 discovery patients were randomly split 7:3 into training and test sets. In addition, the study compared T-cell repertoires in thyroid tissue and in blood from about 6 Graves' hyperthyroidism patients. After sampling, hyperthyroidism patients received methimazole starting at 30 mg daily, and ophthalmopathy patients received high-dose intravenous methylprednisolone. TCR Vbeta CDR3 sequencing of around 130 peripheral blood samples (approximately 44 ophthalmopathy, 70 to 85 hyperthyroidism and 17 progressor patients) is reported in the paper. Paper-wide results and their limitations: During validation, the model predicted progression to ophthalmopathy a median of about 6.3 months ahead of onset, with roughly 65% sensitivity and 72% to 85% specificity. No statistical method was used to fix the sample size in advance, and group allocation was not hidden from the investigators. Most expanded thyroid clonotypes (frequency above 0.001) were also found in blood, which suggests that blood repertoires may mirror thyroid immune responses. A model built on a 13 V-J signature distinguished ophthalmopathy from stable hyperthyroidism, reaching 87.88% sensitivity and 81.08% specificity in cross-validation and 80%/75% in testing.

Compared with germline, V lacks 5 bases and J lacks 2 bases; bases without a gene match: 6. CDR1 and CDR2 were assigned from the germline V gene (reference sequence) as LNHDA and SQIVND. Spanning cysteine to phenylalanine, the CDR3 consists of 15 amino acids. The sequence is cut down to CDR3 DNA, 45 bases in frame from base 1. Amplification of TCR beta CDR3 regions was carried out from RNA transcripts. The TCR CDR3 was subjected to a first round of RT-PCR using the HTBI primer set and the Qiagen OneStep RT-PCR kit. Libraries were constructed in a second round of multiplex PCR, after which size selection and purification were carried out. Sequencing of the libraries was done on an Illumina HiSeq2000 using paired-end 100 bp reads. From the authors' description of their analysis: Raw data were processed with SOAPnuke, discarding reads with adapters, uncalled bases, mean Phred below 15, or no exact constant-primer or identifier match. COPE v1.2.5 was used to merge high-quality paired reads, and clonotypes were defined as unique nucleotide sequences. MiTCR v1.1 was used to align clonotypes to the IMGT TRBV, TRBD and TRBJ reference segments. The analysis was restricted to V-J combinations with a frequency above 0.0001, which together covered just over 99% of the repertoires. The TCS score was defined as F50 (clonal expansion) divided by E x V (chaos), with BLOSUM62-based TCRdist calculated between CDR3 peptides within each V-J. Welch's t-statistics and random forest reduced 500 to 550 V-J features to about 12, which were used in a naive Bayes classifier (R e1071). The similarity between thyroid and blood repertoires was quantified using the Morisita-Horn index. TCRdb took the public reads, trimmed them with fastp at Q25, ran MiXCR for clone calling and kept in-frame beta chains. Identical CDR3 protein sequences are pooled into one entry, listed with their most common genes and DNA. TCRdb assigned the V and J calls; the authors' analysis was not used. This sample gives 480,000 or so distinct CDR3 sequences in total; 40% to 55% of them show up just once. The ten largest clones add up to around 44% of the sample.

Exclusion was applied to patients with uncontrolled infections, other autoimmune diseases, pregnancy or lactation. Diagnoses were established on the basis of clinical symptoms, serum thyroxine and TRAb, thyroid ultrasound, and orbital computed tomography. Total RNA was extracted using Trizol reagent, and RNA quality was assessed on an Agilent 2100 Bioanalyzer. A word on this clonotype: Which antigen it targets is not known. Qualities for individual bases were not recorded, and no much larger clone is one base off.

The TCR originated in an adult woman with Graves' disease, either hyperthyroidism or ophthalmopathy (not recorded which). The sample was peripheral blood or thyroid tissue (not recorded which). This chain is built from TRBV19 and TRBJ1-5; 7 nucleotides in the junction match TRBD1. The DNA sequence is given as TGTGCCAGTAGTGTGGGACAGAATCGCAATCAGCCCCAGCATTTT. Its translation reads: CASSVGQNRNQPQHF. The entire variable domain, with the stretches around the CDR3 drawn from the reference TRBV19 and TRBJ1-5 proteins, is DGGITQSPKYLFRKEGQNVTLSCEQNLNHDAMYWYRQDPGQGLRLIYYSQIVNDFQKGDIAEGYSVSREKKESFPLTVTSAQKNPTAFYLCASSVGQNRNQPQHFGDGTRLSIL.